One sample yielded the 9 T cell receptor beta chains listed below, sequenced in a study of shared clonotypes between healthy human individuals. The protocol was immunoSEQ multiplex PCR, while the TCRdb copy is restricted to in-frame clones and leaves out a portion. The data show around 2.5 million clones, approximately 93% seen once. What was sequenced was naive CD4+ T cells from PBMCs. Stated subset: CD45RA+ positively selected. These receptors originate from a man between 18 and 35 years old in good health. Some clones in this sample may be carry-over from other donors' samples.

J is TRBJ1-3 and V is TRBV6-1; TRBD1 matches at 10 bases. This CDR3 is 14 amino acids long. After removal of 4 bases from V and 8 bases from J, the junction contained 5 bases not matched to a gene. Germline V CDR1 and CDR2: MNHNS, SASEGT. The CDR3: CASSATGGKDTIYF. The CDR3 DNA reads TGTGCCAGCAGTGCGACAGGGGGCAAGGACACCATATATTTT.

This chain uses TRBV7-2 with TRBJ2-3; possibly TRBD2 for D (6 bases). Trimming stripped 7 bases from V and 2 bases from J, with 16 bases between. This CDR3 region has 15 residues. Looked up from germline, CDR1 is SGHTA and CDR2 is FQGNSA. CDR3 loop: CASTPQWGDTDTQYF. The CDR3 DNA reads as TGTGCCAGCACACCCCAGTGGGGGGACACAGATACGCAGTATTTT.

This sequence joins TRBV5-1 and TRBJ1-1; 7 bases are a match to TRBD1. Germline V gene data show CDR1 as SGHRS and CDR2 as YFSETQ. The J segment lost 6 bases and the V segment lost 3 bases, leaving 5 bases of the junction unmatched. The CDR3 runs 13 residues. CDR3 sequence: CASSYATGAEAFF. The CDR3 DNA is TGCGCCAGCAGCTACGCCACAGGGGCTGAAGCTTTCTTT.

V and J are TRBV30 and TRBJ2-1; TRBD1 agrees at 7 bases. V lost 4 bases to trimming and J lost 2 bases; unmatched junction nucleotides: 5. This CDR3 spans 14 amino acids. Germline V gene lookup returns CDR1 GTSNPN and CDR2 SVGIG (reference sequence). CDR3 sequence: CAWKRQGAYNEQFF. The CDR3 DNA is TGTGCCTGGAAGAGACAGGGTGCCTACAATGAGCAGTTCTTC.

The gene calls are TRBV28 and TRBJ2-6; D is unresolved. Trimming stripped 4 bases from V and 4 bases from J, with 11 bases between. CDR1 and CDR2 (germline): MDHEN, SYDVKM. The length of the CDR3 is 15 residues. The CDR3 sequence is CASSSTAWGANVLTF. The DNA for the CDR3 is TGTGCCAGCAGTTCCACGGCCTGGGGGGCCAACGTCCTGACTTTC.

This chain connects TRBV5-4 to TRBJ2-1, with 10 bases that match TRBD2. This CDR3 spans 16 amino acids. With V trimmed by 5 bases and J by 9 bases, 14 bases remained unmatched. Germline CDR1 is SGHNT and CDR2 is YYREEE (reference sequence). The CDR3 DNA reads as TGTGCCAGCAGGGTATCCGGGACTAGCGCGGGCCGTGAGCAGTTCTTC. Translation gives CASRVSGTSAGREQFF.

The V call is TRBV11-2, the J call TRBJ2-7; a weak D match, TRBD2 (5 bases). Germline values: CDR1 SGHAT, CDR2 FQNNGV. Trimming took off 0 bases at V and 3 bases at J, with 9 bases between the two ends. The CDR3 totals 14 residues. The CDR3 is CASSLESGNYEQYF. CDR3 DNA sequence: TGTGCCAGCAGCTTAGAGTCGGGAAACTACGAGCAGTACTTC. The full variable domain, with the rest looked up from reference TRBV11-2 and TRBJ2-7, is EAGVAQSPRYKIIEKRQSVAFWCNPISGHATLYWYQQILGQGPKLLIQFQNNGVVDDSQLPKDRFSAERLKGVDSTLKIQPAKLEDSAVYLCASSLESGNYEQYFGPGTRLTVT.

The rearrangement joins TRBV5-1 to TRBJ2-1; D unresolved. The CDR3 consists of 15 residues. V dropped 0 bases and J dropped 2 bases, with 9 bases sitting between them. Germline CDR1 is SGHRS and CDR2 is YFSETQ. CDR3 in amino acids: CASSLVSNAYNEQFF. The CDR3 DNA follows: TGCGCCAGCAGCTTGGTATCTAACGCCTACAATGAGCAGTTCTTC.

This rearrangement joins TRBV7-8 to TRBJ2-3, with a tentative D call TRBD1 (7 bases). Germline assignment: CDR1 SGHVS and CDR2 FQNEAQ. The CDR3 is made up of 21 amino acids. Trimming cost V 4 bases and J 5 bases, with 34 bases left between them. The CDR3 protein is CASSSRPYSDRRANLGDTQYF. The CDR3 nucleotides read TGTGCCAGCAGCTCGCGACCTTATTCGGACAGGAGGGCGAATCTGGGAGATACGCAGTATTTT.